The rows below give T cell receptor beta chains drawn from one sample of a study of neurological immune-mediated disorders. TCRdb processed the 5' RACE reads anew with MiXCR; each CDR3 protein has one entry. Of around 64,000 distinct CDR3 sequences listed, about 13% are singletons. Sequenced: PBMCs. The receptors derive from a woman aged 55-70 years with HTLV-1-associated myelopathy (HAM/TSP). Both conserved end residues are part of each CDR3. The D gene is left open where the match is weak. Size values are once, few and many counts, or a class for expanded clones, and some rows have none.

j_call: TRBJ2-1; clone_size: many; d_call: NA; v_call: TRBV27; cdr3_aa: CASSFTGTYNEQFF; cdr3_nt: TGTGCCAGCAGTTTTACCGGAACCTACAATGAGCAGTTCTTC
j_call: TRBJ1-1; clone_size: many; d_call: NA; v_call: TRBV10-3; cdr3_aa: CAISVKGVNTEAFF; cdr3_nt: TGTGCCATCAGTGTCAAGGGCGTAAACACTGAAGCTTTCTTT
j_call: TRBJ2-3; clone_size: many; d_call: TRBD2; v_call: TRBV11-2; cdr3_aa: CASSLDLGGTQYF; cdr3_nt: TGTGCCAGCAGCTTGGACCTCGGGGGGACGCAGTATTTT
j_call: TRBJ2-2; clone_size: many; d_call: NA; v_call: TRBV6-6; cdr3_aa: CASTKSIPANTGELFF; cdr3_nt: TGTGCCAGCACCAAAAGCATTCCCGCGAACACCGGGGAGCTGTTTTTT
j_call: TRBJ2-2; clone_size: many; d_call: NA; v_call: TRBV7-2; cdr3_aa: CASSLEMTGELFF; cdr3_nt: TGTGCCAGCAGTCTGGAAATGACCGGGGAGCTGTTTTTT
j_call: TRBJ2-1; clone_size: NA; d_call: NA; v_call: TRBV7-8; cdr3_aa: CASSLVSSGVRVYNEQFF; cdr3_nt: TGTGCCAGCAGCTTAGTCTCTTCTGGTGTCAGGGTCTATAATGAGCAGTTCTTC
j_call: TRBJ1-1; clone_size: many; d_call: TRBD1; v_call: TRBV5-1; cdr3_aa: CASSLTGTANTEAFF; cdr3_nt: TGCGCCAGCAGCCTCACCGGGACAGCGAACACTGAAGCTTTCTTT
j_call: TRBJ2-1; clone_size: NA; d_call: TRBD2; v_call: TRBV20-1; cdr3_aa: CSASAGLAGGYNEQFF; cdr3_nt: TGCAGTGCTAGCGCCGGACTAGCGGGAGGGTACAATGAGCAGTTCTTC
j_call: TRBJ2-2; clone_size: many; d_call: NA; v_call: TRBV5-1; cdr3_aa: CASSLDTGELFF; cdr3_nt: TGCGCCAGCAGCTTAGACACCGGGGAGCTGTTTTTT
j_call: TRBJ1-6; clone_size: many; d_call: NA; v_call: TRBV4-1; cdr3_aa: CASSQDRANSPLHF; cdr3_nt: TGCGCCAGCAGCCAAGATCGGGCAAATTCACCCCTCCACTTT
j_call: TRBJ1-2; clone_size: many; d_call: NA; v_call: TRBV12-3/TRBV12-4; cdr3_aa: CASSLSRRGHYGYTF; cdr3_nt: TGTGCCAGCAGTTTATCGCGGCGGGGGCACTATGGCTACACCTTC
j_call: TRBJ2-7; clone_size: many; d_call: NA; v_call: TRBV7-8; cdr3_aa: CASSPRALDYEQYF; cdr3_nt: TGTGCCAGCAGCCCCCGGGCCCTGGACTACGAGCAGTACTTC
j_call: TRBJ2-7; clone_size: NA; d_call: NA; v_call: TRBV6-9; cdr3_aa: CASNRDLAYEQYF; cdr3_nt: TGTGCCAGCAATAGGGACCTAGCCTACGAGCAGTACTTC
j_call: TRBJ1-1; clone_size: many; d_call: NA; v_call: TRBV4-1; cdr3_aa: CASSQTGTKNTEAFF; cdr3_nt: TGCGCCAGCAGCCAGACCGGGACAAAGAACACTGAAGCTTTCTTT
j_call: TRBJ2-7; clone_size: few; d_call: TRBD1; v_call: TRBV15; cdr3_aa: CATSRGTAIYEQYF; cdr3_nt: TGTGCCACCAGCAGGGGGACAGCCATCTACGAGCAGTACTTC
j_call: TRBJ1-3; clone_size: many; d_call: NA; v_call: TRBV3-1; cdr3_aa: CASRDSGNTIYF; cdr3_nt: TGTGCCAGCAGGGACTCTGGAAACACCATATATTTT
j_call: TRBJ2-1; clone_size: many; d_call: NA; v_call: TRBV2; cdr3_aa: CASSPQSEQFF; cdr3_nt: TGTGCCAGCAGTCCTCAGTCTGAGCAGTTCTTC
j_call: TRBJ2-7; clone_size: many; d_call: NA; v_call: TRBV5-1; cdr3_aa: CASSSGADTGAPEQYF; cdr3_nt: TGCGCCAGCAGCTCAGGGGCGGACACGGGGGCGCCCGAGCAGTACTTC
j_call: TRBJ1-5; clone_size: many; d_call: NA; v_call: TRBV15; cdr3_aa: CATSRDRGSNQPQHF; cdr3_nt: TGTGCCACCAGCAGAGACAGGGGTAGCAATCAGCCCCAGCATTTT
j_call: TRBJ2-2; clone_size: NA; d_call: TRBD1; v_call: TRBV19; cdr3_aa: CASSRDRAPGELFF; cdr3_nt: TGTGCCAGTAGTAGGGACAGGGCCCCCGGGGAGCTGTTTTTT
j_call: TRBJ2-7; clone_size: many; d_call: TRBD2; v_call: TRBV10-3; cdr3_aa: CAISESTGGFGALDEQYF; cdr3_nt: TGTGCCATCAGTGAGTCGACGGGGGGGTTCGGGGCATTAGACGAGCAGTACTTC
j_call: TRBJ2-7; clone_size: many; d_call: TRBD2; v_call: TRBV29-1; cdr3_aa: CSGTSGNSYEQYF; cdr3_nt: TGCAGCGGGACTAGCGGGAACTCCTACGAGCAGTACTTC
j_call: TRBJ1-5; clone_size: NA; d_call: TRBD1; v_call: TRBV29-1; cdr3_aa: CSVSTGPEPQHF; cdr3_nt: TGCAGCGTCTCGACAGGGCCTGAGCCCCAGCATTTT
j_call: TRBJ2-1; clone_size: many; d_call: TRBD2; v_call: TRBV15; cdr3_aa: CATSRVRTSSYNEQFF; cdr3_nt: TGTGCCACCAGCAGAGTGAGGACTAGCAGCTACAATGAGCAGTTCTTC
j_call: TRBJ1-1; clone_size: many; d_call: NA; v_call: TRBV20-1; cdr3_aa: CSALSPDRLNTEAFF; cdr3_nt: TGCAGTGCTTTATCACCCGACAGATTGAACACTGAAGCTTTCTTT
j_call: TRBJ2-1; clone_size: many; d_call: TRBD2; v_call: TRBV2; cdr3_aa: CASSGAGLAGINEQFF; cdr3_nt: TGTGCCAGCAGTGGGGCAGGACTAGCGGGAATCAATGAGCAGTTCTTC
j_call: TRBJ2-7; clone_size: many; d_call: NA; v_call: TRBV18; cdr3_aa: CASSPFFGSFSYEQYF; cdr3_nt: TGTGCCAGCTCACCTTTCTTTGGCAGTTTCTCCTACGAGCAGTACTTC
j_call: TRBJ1-4; clone_size: many; d_call: NA; v_call: TRBV5-1; cdr3_aa: CASSLGGAAKEKLFF; cdr3_nt: TGCGCCAGCAGCTTGGGGGGAGCAGCTAAAGAAAAACTGTTTTTT
j_call: TRBJ1-1; clone_size: many; d_call: NA; v_call: TRBV12-3/TRBV12-4; cdr3_aa: CASSLRNTEAFF; cdr3_nt: TGTGCCAGCAGTTTACGGAACACTGAAGCTTTCTTT
j_call: TRBJ2-3; clone_size: many; d_call: NA; v_call: TRBV7-9; cdr3_aa: CASSLVYKDTDTQYF; cdr3_nt: TGTGCCAGCAGCTTGGTCTACAAAGACACAGATACGCAGTATTTT
j_call: TRBJ1-5; clone_size: many; d_call: NA; v_call: TRBV2; cdr3_aa: CASSELGGFGNQPQHF; cdr3_nt: TGTGCCAGCAGTGAATTAGGCGGTTTCGGTAATCAGCCCCAGCATTTT
j_call: TRBJ1-2; clone_size: many; d_call: NA; v_call: TRBV20-1; cdr3_aa: CSAREYSYGYTF; cdr3_nt: TGCAGTGCGAGGGAGTACTCCTATGGCTACACCTTC
j_call: TRBJ1-2; clone_size: many; d_call: NA; v_call: TRBV5-5; cdr3_aa: CASSLVQANYGYTF; cdr3_nt: TGTGCCAGCAGCTTGGTACAGGCTAACTATGGCTACACCTTC
j_call: TRBJ2-5; clone_size: many; d_call: TRBD2; v_call: TRBV5-6; cdr3_aa: CASSGGLAGSQETQYF; cdr3_nt: TGTGCCAGCAGCGGGGGACTAGCGGGCAGTCAAGAGACCCAGTACTTC
j_call: TRBJ1-1; clone_size: many; d_call: NA; v_call: TRBV11-2; cdr3_aa: CASSLDPGGVTEAFF; cdr3_nt: TGTGCCAGCAGCTTAGATCCGGGGGGGGTCACTGAAGCTTTCTTT
j_call: TRBJ2-3; clone_size: many; d_call: TRBD2; v_call: TRBV20-1; cdr3_aa: CSAIASGRADTQYF; cdr3_nt: TGCAGTGCCATAGCTAGCGGGAGGGCAGATACGCAGTATTTT
j_call: TRBJ2-1; clone_size: many; d_call: TRBD2; v_call: TRBV7-2; cdr3_aa: CASSTTGTSGGGEQFF; cdr3_nt: TGTGCCAGCAGCACCACCGGGACTAGCGGAGGGGGTGAGCAGTTCTTC